This TCR beta chain originates from a study of T cell responses to AZD1222 COVID-19 vaccine. Study-level points and caveats: Variant regions that are unmutated are reportedly the target of nearly half of spike-specific TCRs. Donors were largely white British and mainly female; clonal diversity was possibly underestimated.

For this clone: Its matching antigen is unknown.

Clones were read by immunoSEQ multiplex PCR, and TCRdb kept only the in-frame ones, dropping some. The sample consists of 150,000 to 200,000 clones, about 92% of them appearing once. The input for sequencing was peripheral blood, taken on day 0 of AZD1222 vaccination. The clonotype originates from an adult in good health.

Here the CDR3 DNA reads TGTGCCAGCAGCGGGCCCCTGTATAATTCACCCCTCCACTTT. As protein: CASSGPLYNSPLHF. V is TRBV3-1 (or the pseudogene TRBV3-2) and J is TRBJ1-6, with D hard to call. The germline V gene has CDR1 LGHDT and CDR2 YNNKEL (reference sequence). V lost 5 bases to trimming and J lost 4 bases, with 9 bases between them. The CDR3 spans 14 residues.